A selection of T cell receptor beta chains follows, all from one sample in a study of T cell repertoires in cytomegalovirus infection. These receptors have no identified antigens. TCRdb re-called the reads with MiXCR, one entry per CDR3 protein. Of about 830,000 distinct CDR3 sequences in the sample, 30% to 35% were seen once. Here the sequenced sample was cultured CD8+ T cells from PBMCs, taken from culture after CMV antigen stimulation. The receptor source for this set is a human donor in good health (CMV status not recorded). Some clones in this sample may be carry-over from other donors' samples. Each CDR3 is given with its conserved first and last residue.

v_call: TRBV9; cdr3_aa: CASSPRGTGARGYTF
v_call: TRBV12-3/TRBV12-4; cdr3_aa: CASSDTGVISGELFF
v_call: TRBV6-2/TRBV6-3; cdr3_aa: CASSYSGLQGSNTEAFF
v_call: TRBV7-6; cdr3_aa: CASSPETSSYNEQFF
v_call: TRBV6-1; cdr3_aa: CASSEFPGGTDTQYF
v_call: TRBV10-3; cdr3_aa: CAISRDPSMQETQYF
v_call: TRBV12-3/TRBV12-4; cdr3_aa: CASSLGRLEQFF
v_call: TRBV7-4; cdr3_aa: CASTGDRDSYEQYF
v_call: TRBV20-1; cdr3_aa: CSARGPGETQYF
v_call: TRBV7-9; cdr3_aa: CASSATMDQETQYF
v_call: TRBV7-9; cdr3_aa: CASSHAVGETQYF
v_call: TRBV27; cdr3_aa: CASSSRDVNTGELFF
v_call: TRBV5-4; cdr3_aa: CASSSEGQATEAFF
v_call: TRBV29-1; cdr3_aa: CSVTQRERNTEAFF